Following are 17 T cell receptor beta chains from one sample sequenced in a study of shared clonotypes between healthy human individuals (dated by TCRdb to the early 2020s). Library prep was done by the immunoSEQ multiplex PCR assay. TCRdb mirrors the immuneACCESS table, restricted to in-frame sequences. Some clones are absent from its copies; in checked studies, under half trace to an unresolved V gene, and the reason for the others is unknown. In this sample the table shows some 790,000 clones, about two thirds of which occur a single time. The ten largest clones capture approximately 1.8% of the sample. Sequenced sample: memory CD4+ T cells sorted from blood. This specimen's cell subset or site label, interpreted: CD45RA-negative fraction. All receptors come from a woman in her twenties or thirties in good health.

This clone was seen a handful of times. The CDR3 DNA is TGCGCCAGCAGCTTTGTGTCAGGGGCTCAAGAGACCCAGTACTTC. Amino acids: CASSFVSGAQETQYF. The J gene is TRBJ2-5, the V gene TRBV5-1, with a weak D call TRBD1 (6 bases). V was pared by 2 bases and J by 2 bases, with 13 bases between. CDR1 and CDR2 (germline): SGHRS, YFSETQ. The CDR3 length is 15 residues.

The chain carries TRBV25-1 and TRBJ1-2; perhaps TRBD1 as D (5 bases). Looked up from germline, CDR1 is MGHDK and CDR2 is SYGVNS. The ends were cut back, 4 bases at V and 4 bases at J, with 16 bases in the middle. The CDR3 contains 15 residues. The CDR3, as DNA: TGTGCCAGCAGTGCCCCGCAGGGCCTCCTCTATGGCTACACCTTC. It yields the protein CASSAPQGLLYGYTF.

This chain uses TRBV2 with TRBJ2-3; D remains unclear. The CDR3 is made up of 15 amino acids. Trimming pared 3 bases from V and 2 bases from J, leaving 12 bases between. Looked up from germline, CDR1 is SNHLY and CDR2 is FYNNEI. CDR3 DNA: TGTGCCAGCAGTGATTCGTGGCCAAACACAGATACGCAGTATTTT. It codes for CASSDSWPNTDTQYF.

The chain joins TRBV18 to TRBJ1-2; the D gene is possibly TRBD1 (6 bases). In germline, CDR1 is KGHSH, CDR2 LQKENI. The ends were cut back, 3 bases at V and 3 bases at J, with 11 bases in the middle. The CDR3 extends over 14 amino acids. CDR3 DNA: TGTGCCAGCTCACCGGTAACAGGGTACTATGGCTACACCTTC. This translates into CASSPVTGYYGYTF.

The chain couples TRBV2 to TRBJ2-5, with a tentative D call TRBD2 (6 bases). Per germline, CDR1 SNHLY and CDR2 FYNNEI. This CDR3 contains 14 residues. The V end was cut by 4 bases, the J end by 5 bases, with 14 bases between. In DNA, the CDR3 is TGTGCCAGCAGTGTGGAGGGCCGGGGGGAGACCCAGTACTTC. Translating gives CASSVEGRGETQYF.

To note about this clone: Other DNA variants within this sample encode the same CDR3. The rearrangement links TRBV6-1 to TRBJ1-5; D not certain. This CDR3 spans 12 amino acids. V gave up 6 bases and J gave up 4 bases, with 7 bases separating them. Germline CDR1 reads MNHNS; CDR2 reads SASEGT. For the CDR3, the DNA is TGTGCCAGCAGGGCGGCTAATCAGCCCCAGCATTTT. It translates to CASRAANQPQHF.

This rearrangement joins TRBV27 to TRBJ2-2; tentative D call: TRBD2 (5 bases). The CDR3 spans 14 residues. The germline gives CDR1 MNHEY, CDR2 SMNVEV (reference sequence). V was shortened by 3 bases and J by 5 bases, with 10 bases between the two germline ends. The CDR3 nucleotides read TGTGCCAGCAGTTTGCAGCGGCGGACCGGGGAGCTGTTTTTT. Translating gives CASSLQRRTGELFF.

About this clone: A read error may explain this, as a much larger clone is one base away. The sample contains more than one DNA sequence encoding this CDR3. CDR3 residues: CASRGDRETEAFF. The CDR3 DNA reads TGTGCCAGCAGAGGGGACAGGGAGACTGAAGCTTTCTTT. The chain recombines TRBV2 with TRBJ1-1; TRBD1 matches 9 bases. Losses at the gene ends were 6 bases for V and 5 bases for J; bases not matched to a gene: 4. CDR1 and CDR2 from the germline V gene are SNHLY and FYNNEI. The CDR3 spans 13 residues.

This clone has only a few counts. The chain employs TRBV7-2 and TRBJ1-1; TRBD1 matches 7 bases. The CDR3 covers 15 residues. The V gene end was trimmed by 1 base and the J gene end by 7 bases; junction bases not matched to a gene: 9. Per germline, CDR1 SGHTA and CDR2 FQGNSA. The chain's CDR3 is CASSLVETGRYEAFF. CDR3 in DNA: TGTGCCAGCAGCTTAGTAGAGACAGGGAGGTATGAAGCTTTCTTT.

V gene TRBV28 combines with J gene TRBJ1-5; D is uncertain. This CDR3 is 16 amino acids long. Trimming removed 2 bases at V and 5 bases at J, with 16 bases between. The germline gives CDR1 MDHEN, CDR2 SYDVKM. Here the CDR3 reads CASSLVQFPADQPQHF. The CDR3 DNA reads TGTGCCAGCAGTTTAGTGCAGTTCCCGGCGGATCAGCCCCAGCATTTT.

CDR3 nucleotide sequence: TGTGCCAGCAGCCAAGATGTAAAGGCAGAAATCTCTGGCTACACCTTC. Its translation is CASSQDVKAEISGYTF. V is TRBV4-2 and J is TRBJ1-2; D gene ambiguous. Trimming removed 0 bases from V and 7 bases from J, with 18 bases in between. This CDR3 region has 16 residues. Germline CDR1 LGHNA, CDR2 YNFKEQ.

The chain carries TRBV7-2 and TRBJ2-3, with D possibly TRBD1 on 5 matching bases. This CDR3 has 16 residues. V shed 2 bases and J shed 1 base, with 13 bases lying between them. CDR1 is SGHTA, CDR2 FQGNSA, per germline. The CDR3 DNA reads as TGTGCCAGCAGCTTAATGGTACAGGATCGCACAGATACGCAGTATTTT. Translating it yields CASSLMVQDRTDTQYF.

J is TRBJ1-1 and V is TRBV29-1; TRBD1 matches 12 bases. The germline gives CDR1 SQVTM, CDR2 ANQGSEA. CDR3 size: 15 residues. The V and J ends lost 0 bases and 7 bases, in that order; junction bases with no gene match: 6. The CDR3 sequence: CSVEDLGQGANEAFF. In DNA form, the CDR3 reads TGCAGCGTTGAAGATCTGGGACAGGGGGCAAATGAAGCTTTCTTT.

V gene TRBV11-2 combines with J gene TRBJ2-7; TRBD1 might be the D (5 bases). The V gene's germline CDR1 is SGHAT and CDR2 FQNNGV. V was trimmed by 5 bases and J by 2 bases, leaving 13 bases between them. The CDR3 length is 14 residues. DNA for the CDR3: TGTGCCAGCAGCCTGGGGCGGCCACCCTACGAGCAGTACTTC. Translation: CASSLGRPPYEQYF.

The V gene is TRBV7-2, the J gene TRBJ2-1, with 11 bases lining up with TRBD2. The CDR3 is made up of 17 amino acids. J was trimmed by 5 bases and V by 0 bases; bases with no gene match: 6. Germline loops: CDR1 SGHTA, CDR2 FQGNSA. CDR3 DNA sequence: TGTGCCAGCAGCTTAGCTATAGCGGGAGGGCCCAACAATGAGCAGTTCTTC. Amino acids: CASSLAIAGGPNNEQFF.

This clone showed up just once. The chain links TRBV7-9 to TRBJ2-7; D possibly uses TRBD1 or TRBD2 (5 bases each). CDR1 and CDR2 (germline): SEHNR, FQNEAQ (reference sequence). This CDR3 is 17 amino acids long. Trimming cost V 2 bases and J 5 bases, with 22 bases left between them. CDR3 nucleotide sequence: TGTGCCAGCAGCTTAATCACCACAGGAGGCCTCCCACACGAGCAGTACTTC. Amino acid sequence: CASSLITTGGLPHEQYF. The whole variable domain, remainder taken from reference TRBV7-9 and TRBJ2-7, is DTGVSQNPRHKITKRGQNVTFRCDPISEHNRLYWYRQTLGQGPEFLTYFQNEAQLEKSRLLSDRFSAERPKGSFSTLEIQRTEQGDSAMYLCASSLITTGGLPHEQYFGPGTRLTVT.

The gene calls are TRBV7-2 and TRBJ2-2; 10 nucleotides match TRBD2. Germline CDR1 reads SGHTA; CDR2 reads FQGNSA. The V gene end was trimmed by 1 base and the J gene end by 6 bases; junction bases not matched to a gene: 11. The CDR3 has 18 amino acids. CDR3 sequence reads: CASSLVVLAGAQAGELFF. CDR3 in DNA: TGTGCCAGCAGCTTAGTGGTCCTAGCGGGAGCACAAGCCGGGGAGCTGTTTTTT.